The 27 T cell receptor beta chains presented below share a single source sample, sequenced in a study of identical twins (dated by TCRdb to about 2016). The protocol used for the library was 5' RACE. Instrument on record: Illumina HiSeq 2000. TCRdb reran the public reads through fastp at Q25 and MiXCR, keeping productive beta chains. Under each unique CDR3 protein, matching rows form one entry showing the most common genes and DNA. This sample lists fewer than 800,000 distinct CDR3 sequences; under 8.5% were detected once. The leading ten clones occupy 1.5% to 2% of the sample. These data are also associated with another study on yellow fever vaccine responses in identical twins.

Material for sequencing was PBMCs. The receptors originated from a woman aged 18-30 years in good health.

This clonotype was seen at least ten times. The rearrangement joins TRBV5-1 to TRBJ2-2; 12 bases fit TRBD2. The V and J ends lost 4 bases and 10 bases, in that order; junction bases with no gene match: 11. The germline V gene encodes CDR1 SGHRS and CDR2 YFSETQ. The CDR3 consists of 16 residues. In DNA, the CDR3 is TGCGCCAGCAGCCCAACTATACTAGCGGGAGGTTCGGAGCTGTTTTTT. It specifies CASSPTILAGGSELFF.

In its sample, this clonotype was seen many times. The rearrangement links TRBV12-3 or TRBV12-4 to TRBJ1-5, with D tentatively TRBD1 (6 bases). The CDR3 consists of 15 residues. Trimming pared 1 base from V and 7 bases from J, leaving 14 bases between. The CDR3 nucleotides are TGTGCCAGCAGTTTAGGGATTGAGGGGGGCCAGCCCCAGCATTTT. Translated: CASSLGIEGGQPQHF.

In this sample, this clonotype turned up a few times. It is likely a read error, because the conserved phenylalanine at the end of the CDR3 is missing. The V gene is TRBV7-9, the J gene TRBJ2-7, with D hard to call. The germline V gene has CDR1 SEHNR and CDR2 FQNEAQ (reference sequence). Trimming removed 2 bases at V and 1 base at J, with 9 bases between. This CDR3 spans 14 amino acids. CDR3 bases: TGTGCCAGCAGCTTAAGCTTGGGGTCCTACGAGCAGTACTCC. Translating gives CASSLSLGSYEQYS.

In its sample, this clonotype was seen a few times. The chain uses TRBV2 and TRBJ2-6, with D perhaps assigned TRBD1 or TRBD2 (5 bases each). The CDR3 extends over 18 amino acids. V was shortened by 7 bases and J by 0 bases, with 19 bases between the two germline ends. Germline-derived CDR1 and CDR2 are SNHLY and FYNNEI. The CDR3 reads CASNEGTVGTSGANVLTF. CDR3 nucleotides: TGTGCCAGCAACGAAGGCACAGTTGGGACCTCTGGGGCCAACGTCCTGACTTTC.

This clonotype was seen more than once but under ten times. This chain links TRBV19 with TRBJ2-7, with 8 bases fitting TRBD2. Germline CDR1 is LNHDA and CDR2 is SQIVND (reference sequence). The CDR3 has 15 amino acids. The V segment lost 3 bases and the J segment 3 bases; nucleotides outside the gene matches: 7. CDR3: CASSMGLAGNYEQYF. In DNA form, the CDR3 reads TGTGCCAGTAGTATGGGGCTAGCGGGTAACTACGAGCAGTACTTC.

The CDR3 DNA reads TGTGCCAGCAGCAGTATGACAGTCCAACGGGCCATGAACACTGAAGCTTTCTTT. It codes for CASSSMTVQRAMNTEAFF. The chain employs TRBV11-1 and TRBJ1-1, with D possibly TRBD1 on 5 matching bases. This CDR3 is built from 18 residues. CDR1 and CDR2 from the germline V gene are SGHAT and FQDESV (reference sequence). The V and J ends lost 5 bases and 0 bases respectively, with 22 bases between them. The full variable domain, completed using reference TRBV11-1 and TRBJ1-1, is EAEVAQSPRYKITEKSQAVAFWCDPISGHATLYWYRQILGQGPELLVQFQDESVVDDSQLPKDRFSAERLKGVDSTLKIQPAELGDSAMYLCASSSMTVQRAMNTEAFFGQGTRLTVV.

The chain employs TRBV15 and TRBJ2-7; D call uncertain. Germline CDR1 LNHNV, CDR2 YYDKDF (reference sequence). The CDR3 consists of 17 residues. Trimming took 0 bases from V and 4 from J, leaving 19 bases between them. The CDR3: CATSRDLRDTGRYEQYF. CDR3 sequence (DNA): TGTGCCACCAGCAGAGATCTACGAGACACCGGACGGTACGAGCAGTACTTC.

The rearrangement joins TRBV29-1 to TRBJ2-7, with D perhaps being TRBD1 or TRBD2 (5 bases each). Germline loops: CDR1 SQVTM, CDR2 ANQGSEA. The CDR3 sequence is 14 residues long. V was trimmed by 6 bases and J by 2 bases, leaving 17 bases between them. The CDR3: CSVDDPRDPYEQYF. CDR3 nucleotide sequence: TGCAGCGTCGACGATCCTAGGGACCCCTACGAGCAGTACTTC.

This clonotype has ten or more counts. V gene TRBV28 combines with J gene TRBJ2-3; 13 bases align to TRBD2. The germline gives CDR1 MDHEN, CDR2 SYDVKM. This CDR3 region has 17 residues. J lost 0 bases, V lost 4 bases, and 4 bases had no gene match. The CDR3 DNA reads TGTGCCAGCAGTTCCGGACTAGCGGGGGTCAGCACAGATACGCAGTATTTT. This sequence encodes CASSSGLAGVSTDTQYF.

Ten or more counts support this clonotype. The chain links TRBV9 to TRBJ1-5; D is unclear. CDR1 SGDLS and CDR2 YYNGEE come from the germline V gene. Trimming removed 3 bases at V and 4 bases at J, with 14 bases between. The CDR3 is made up of 15 amino acids. DNA of the CDR3: TGTGCCAGCAGCGGTGGGATTTCCGCAAATCAGCCCCAGCATTTT. Translation: CASSGGISANQPQHF.

This clonotype was seen ten or more times. The rearrangement links TRBV24-1 to TRBJ2-3; 9 positions match TRBD2. CDR3 length equals 16 residues. The V segment lost 3 bases and the J segment 0 bases; nucleotides outside the gene matches: 3. The germline gives CDR1 KGHDR, CDR2 SFDVKD. The CDR3 here is CATSDQTSGSTDTQYF. CDR3 nucleotides: TGTGCCACCAGTGATCAGACTAGCGGAAGCACAGATACGCAGTATTTT.

This clonotype was recorded many times. The rearrangement joins TRBV2 to TRBJ1-6, with TRBD1 identical over 7 bases. The CDR3 runs to 13 residues. The ends lost 6 bases at V and 8 bases at J; junction bases unmatched: 4. CDR1 SNHLY and CDR2 FYNNEI come from the germline V gene. CDR3 protein: CASRDRVYSPLHF. The CDR3 nucleotides are TGTGCCAGCAGAGACAGGGTTTATTCACCCCTCCACTTT.

V is TRBV5-1 and J is TRBJ1-1, with 10 bases identical to TRBD1. J gave up 5 bases and V 6 bases, and 4 bases lay outside the gene matches. Germline V lookup: CDR1 SGHRS, CDR2 YFSETQ. The CDR3 has 13 amino acids. The CDR3 loop is CASIGQGDTEAFF. CDR3 coding DNA: TGCGCCAGCATTGGACAGGGGGATACTGAAGCTTTCTTT.

This clonotype was found a few times. The chain joins TRBV19 to TRBJ1-1; D not certain. Per the germline V gene, CDR1 is LNHDA and CDR2 is SQIVND (reference sequence). V was pared by 0 bases and J by 1 base, with 3 bases between. This CDR3 has 13 residues. The CDR3 reads CASSIETNTEAFF. The CDR3 DNA reads TGTGCCAGTAGTATAGAAACGAACACTGAAGCTTTCTTT.

Ten or more counts support this clonotype. The chain recombines TRBV10-3 with TRBJ1-2; D possibly corresponds to TRBD1 (5 bases). Germline-derived CDR1 and CDR2 are ENHRY and SYGVKD. The CDR3 totals 13 residues. Trimming took off 6 bases at V and 9 bases at J, with 17 bases between the two ends. The chain's CDR3 is CAIREQDSGSYTF. The DNA for the CDR3 is TGTGCCATCAGGGAACAAGACAGCGGGAGCTACACCTTC.

This clonotype has only a few counts. CDR3: CASGYRTGGMNTEAFF. The CDR3 region has the DNA TGTGCTAGTGGTTATCGGACAGGGGGCATGAACACTGAAGCTTTCTTT. The chain carries TRBV12-5 and TRBJ1-1; 11 nucleotides line up with TRBD1. The CDR3 contains 16 residues. Germline V gene sequence: CDR1 LGHNT, CDR2 FRNRAP. With V trimmed by 4 bases and J by 0 bases, 4 bases remained unmatched.

This clonotype was recorded a few times. The chain employs TRBV6-6 and TRBJ1-2; D gene uncertain. This CDR3 region has 13 residues. The V end was cut by 7 bases, the J end by 0 bases, with 9 bases between. Looked up from germline, CDR1 is MNHNY and CDR2 is SVGAGI (reference sequence). CDR3 sequence: CASTRQTNYGYTF. The CDR3 DNA follows: TGTGCCAGCACCCGACAAACTAACTATGGCTACACCTTC.

This clonotype was picked up many times. The V and J genes are TRBV12-3 or TRBV12-4 and TRBJ1-1, with D uncertain. V gave up 6 bases and J gave up 3 bases, with 20 bases separating them. This CDR3 has 16 amino acids. For the CDR3, the DNA is TGTGCCAGCAGCTCCACACCGGGCTCCGTTTACACTGAAGCTTTCTTT. This gives the protein CASSSTPGSVYTEAFF.

The chain has TRBV20-1 and TRBJ2-5; 8 nucleotides line up with TRBD1. The CDR3 extends over 13 amino acids. With 6 bases clipped from V and 2 bases from J, the junction kept 5 bases outside the gene matches. Looked up from germline, CDR1 is DFQATT and CDR2 is SNEGSKA (reference sequence). The CDR3 is CSARTGNQETQYF. CDR3 bases: TGCAGTGCCAGGACAGGGAATCAAGAGACCCAGTACTTC.

The rearrangement links TRBV29-1 to TRBJ1-4; 7 bases line up with TRBD1. J gave up 3 bases and V 7 bases, and 14 bases lay outside the gene matches. CDR1 and CDR2 from the germline V gene are SQVTM and ANQGSEA. The CDR3 contains 16 residues. CDR3 sequence (DNA): TGCAGCGCCGGTGTGGGCAGGGGGAAAGCTAATGAAAAACTGTTTTTT. Protein sequence: CSAGVGRGKANEKLFF.

This clonotype was detected ten times or more. The chain is built from TRBV20-1 and TRBJ2-3; TRBD2 aligns across 8 bases. Germline V CDR1 and CDR2: DFQATT, SNEGSKA (reference sequence). This CDR3 comprises 15 residues. The V gene end was trimmed by 2 bases and the J gene end by 4 bases; junction bases not matched to a gene: 8. The CDR3 region is CSARSPGREADTQYF. The CDR3 nucleotides are TGCAGTGCTAGATCCCCGGGGCGGGAGGCAGATACGCAGTATTTT.

This clonotype was observed a handful of times. The rearrangement joins TRBV7-2 to TRBJ2-5; 10 nucleotides line up with TRBD2. CDR3 length: 17 amino acids. V dropped 1 base and J dropped 1; count of bases not matched to a gene: 6. Germline-derived CDR1 and CDR2 are SGHTA and FQGNSA. The CDR3 region is CASSLVAGLAFQETQYF. The CDR3 coding sequence is TGTGCCAGCAGCTTAGTGGCGGGACTAGCGTTCCAAGAGACCCAGTACTTC.

This clonotype was seen at least ten times. This chain connects TRBV4-1 to TRBJ2-7, with 8 bases matching TRBD2. V trimming: 1 base; J trimming: 1 base; junction bases outside the gene matches: 3. The CDR3 loop spans 15 amino acids. In germline, CDR1 is MGHRA, CDR2 YSYEKL. The CDR3 region is CASSQAPSGSYEQYF. In nucleotides, the CDR3 is TGCGCCAGCAGCCAAGCCCCTAGCGGGTCCTACGAGCAGTACTTC.

This clonotype showed up just a few times. V and J are TRBV13 and TRBJ2-5, with 13 bases fitting TRBD2. J was trimmed by 3 bases and V by 6 bases; bases with no gene match: 1. CDR1 and CDR2 (germline): PRHDT, FYEKMQ (reference sequence). This CDR3 comprises 14 residues. The CDR3 DNA follows: TGTGCCAGCAGGGGACTAGCGGGAAAAGAGACCCAGTACTTC. This encodes CASRGLAGKETQYF.

This clonotype was seen many times. The V and J genes are TRBV5-1 and TRBJ2-3; TRBD1 matches 7 bases. The CDR3 runs to 14 residues. The V gene's germline CDR1 is SGHRS and CDR2 YFSETQ. J was trimmed by 2 bases and V by 4 bases; bases with no gene match: 4. DNA for the CDR3: TGCGCCAGCAGCACAGGACAGGACACAGATACGCAGTATTTT. It specifies CASSTGQDTDTQYF.

The V gene is TRBV18, the J gene TRBJ2-1, with a possible D match to TRBD1 (6 bases). The CDR3 sequence is 15 residues long. V lost 0 bases, J lost 6 bases, and 12 bases lay in between. Germline lookup yields CDR1 KGHSH and CDR2 LQKENI. The CDR3 DNA sequence: TGTGCCAGCTCACCACCGGGACACAGGGTCAATGAGCAGTTCTTC. Its translation: CASSPPGHRVNEQFF.

The CDR3 spells CASNEGWETQYF. The CDR3 DNA is TGCGCCAGCAACGAGGGTTGGGAGACCCAGTACTTC. The chain joins TRBV5-1 to TRBJ2-5; weak D call: TRBD2 (5 bases). Trimming took 6 bases from V and 5 from J, leaving 11 bases between them. The V gene's germline CDR1 is SGHRS and CDR2 YFSETQ. The length of the CDR3 is 12 residues. The whole variable domain, remainder taken from reference TRBV5-1 and TRBJ2-5, is KAGVTQTPRYLIKTRGQQVTLSCSPISGHRSVSWYQQTPGQGLQFLFEYFSETQRNKGNFPGRFSGRQFSNSRSEMNVSTLELGDSALYLCASNEGWETQYFGPGTRLLVL.